This TCR beta chain was captured by sequencing in a study of shared clonotypes between healthy human individuals. Study summary: CD4 naive cells filled three plates per donor, CD4 memory three, CD8 naive two and CD8 memory one.

Points on this clone: Its antigen is as yet unknown.

Study results and limitations: Non-shared clonotypes had lower generation probabilities than clonotypes shared by all four sorted-subset donors.

At deep level, the assay was performed. The protocol was immunoSEQ multiplex PCR, while the TCRdb copy is restricted to in-frame clones and leaves out a portion. Of over a million clones in the sample, nearly 99% were seen once. Germline V gives CDR1 SGHAT, CDR2 FQNNGV. The V end lost 5 bases, the J end lost 5 bases, and 14 bases lay between the germline ends. The CDR3 has 14 residues. V gene TRBV11-2 combines with J gene TRBJ2-3, with unresolved D. The sequence came from a man aged 25 to 40 in good health. Input material: naive CD4+ T cells sorted from blood. Specified subset: CD45RA+ positively selected. The CDR3 DNA follows: TGTGCCAGCAGCCTCCTCGGCGGTAAAGATACGCAGTATTTT. The encoded protein is CASSLLGGKDTQYF.